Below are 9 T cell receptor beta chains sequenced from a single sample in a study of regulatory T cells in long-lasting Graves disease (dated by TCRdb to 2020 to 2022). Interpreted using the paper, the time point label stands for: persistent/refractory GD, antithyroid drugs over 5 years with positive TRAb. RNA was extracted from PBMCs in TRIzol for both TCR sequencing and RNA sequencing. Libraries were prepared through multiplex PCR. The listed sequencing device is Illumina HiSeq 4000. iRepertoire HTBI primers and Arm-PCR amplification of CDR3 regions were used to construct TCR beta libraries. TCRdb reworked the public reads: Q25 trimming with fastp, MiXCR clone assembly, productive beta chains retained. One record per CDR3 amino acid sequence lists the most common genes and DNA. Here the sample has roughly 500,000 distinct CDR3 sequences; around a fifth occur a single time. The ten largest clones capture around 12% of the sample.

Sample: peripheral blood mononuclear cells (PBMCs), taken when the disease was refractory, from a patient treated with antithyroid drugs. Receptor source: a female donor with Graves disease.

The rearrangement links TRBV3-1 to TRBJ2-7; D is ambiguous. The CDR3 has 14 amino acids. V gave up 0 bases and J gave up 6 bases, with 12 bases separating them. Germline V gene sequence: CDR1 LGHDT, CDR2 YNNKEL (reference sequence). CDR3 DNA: TGTGCCAGCAGCCAAGATATCGATTTCTTCGAGCAGTACTTC. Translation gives CASSQDIDFFEQYF.

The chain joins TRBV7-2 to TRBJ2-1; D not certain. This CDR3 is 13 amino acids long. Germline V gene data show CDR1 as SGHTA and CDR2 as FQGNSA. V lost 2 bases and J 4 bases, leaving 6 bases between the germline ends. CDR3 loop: CASSLRWYNEQFF. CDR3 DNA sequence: TGTGCCAGCAGCTTAAGGTGGTACAATGAGCAGTTCTTC.

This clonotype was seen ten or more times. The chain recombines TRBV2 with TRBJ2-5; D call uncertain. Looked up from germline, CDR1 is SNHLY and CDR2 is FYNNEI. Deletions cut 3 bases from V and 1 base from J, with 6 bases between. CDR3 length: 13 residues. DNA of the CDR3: TGTGCCAGCAGTGATTGGGCCCAAGAGACCCAGTACTTC. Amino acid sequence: CASSDWAQETQYF.

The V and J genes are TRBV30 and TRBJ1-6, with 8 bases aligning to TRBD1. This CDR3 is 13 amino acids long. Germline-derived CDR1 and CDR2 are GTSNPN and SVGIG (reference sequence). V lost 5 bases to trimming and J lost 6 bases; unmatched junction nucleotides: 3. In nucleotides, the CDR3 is TGTGCCTGGGGACAGGGAACTAATTCACCCCTCCACTTT. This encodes CAWGQGTNSPLHF. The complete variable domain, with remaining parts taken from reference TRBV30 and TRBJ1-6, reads SQTIHQWPATLVQPVGSPLSLECTVEGTSNPNLYWYRQAAGRGLQLLFYSVGIGQISSEVPQNLSASRPQDRQFILSSKKLLLSDSGFYLCAWGQGTNSPLHFGNGTRLTVT.

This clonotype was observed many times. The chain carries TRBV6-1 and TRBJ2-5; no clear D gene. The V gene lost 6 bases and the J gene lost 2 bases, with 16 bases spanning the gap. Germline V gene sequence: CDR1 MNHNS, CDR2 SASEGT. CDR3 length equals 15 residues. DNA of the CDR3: TGTGCCAGCAGCCGGAAGGTCGGTTTACAAGAGACCCAGTACTTC. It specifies CASSRKVGLQETQYF.

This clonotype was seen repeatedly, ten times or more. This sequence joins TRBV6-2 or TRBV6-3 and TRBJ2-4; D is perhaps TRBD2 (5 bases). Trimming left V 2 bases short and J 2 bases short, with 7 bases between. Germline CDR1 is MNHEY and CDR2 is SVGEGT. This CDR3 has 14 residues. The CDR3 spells CASSYAGPKNIQYF. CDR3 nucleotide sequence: TGTGCCAGCAGTTACGCGGGTCCCAAAAACATTCAGTACTTC.

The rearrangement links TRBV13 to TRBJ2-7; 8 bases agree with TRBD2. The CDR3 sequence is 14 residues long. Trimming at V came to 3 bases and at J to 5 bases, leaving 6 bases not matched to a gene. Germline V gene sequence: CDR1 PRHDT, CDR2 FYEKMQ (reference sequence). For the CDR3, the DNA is TGTGCCAGCAGCTTCGGGGGGGGACGGGACGAGCAGTACTTC. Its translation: CASSFGGGRDEQYF.

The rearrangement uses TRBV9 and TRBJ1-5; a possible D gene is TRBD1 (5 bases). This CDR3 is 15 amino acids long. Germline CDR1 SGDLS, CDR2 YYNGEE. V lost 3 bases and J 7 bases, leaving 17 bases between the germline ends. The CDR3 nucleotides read TGTGCCAGCAGCGATTCGGGCAGGGCGGGCCAGCCCCAGCATTTT. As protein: CASSDSGRAGQPQHF.

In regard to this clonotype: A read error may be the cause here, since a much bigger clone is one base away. The CDR3 loop is CGAALRGGADTQYF. The CDR3 DNA sequence: TGCGGTGCTGCGTTGCGGGGAGGTGCAGATACGCAGTATTTT. This sequence joins TRBV20-1 and TRBJ2-3, with D perhaps TRBD2 (6 bases). The germline V gene has CDR1 DFQATT and CDR2 SNEGSKA (reference sequence). This CDR3 has 14 amino acids.